In this sample, the clone carrying this TCR beta chain turned up once. The data are from a study of blood T cells in healthy people across ages. Combining a sample-barcoded 5' primer with a J-beta primer mix, a second PCR ran for roughly 6 to 12 cycles. Each cDNA molecule carried a tag from a template-switch adaptor that contained 12 random nucleotides. MiXCR, applied by TCRdb to the 5' RACE reads, yields one record per CDR3 protein. There are about a million distinct CDR3 sequences in the sample; just over 50% occur only once, and about 20% lies in the top ten. Total RNA extraction produced at least 6 micrograms (per sample) for the study. This CDR3 is 13 amino acids long. Germline assignment: CDR1 SGHVS and CDR2 FQNEAQ. The V and J ends lost 2 bases and 10 bases, in that order; junction bases with no gene match: 2.

The chain carries TRBV7-8 and TRBJ1-6, with TRBD1 identical over 7 bases. The sequence was obtained from an older woman in good health. Sequenced input: blood. CDR3 sequence reads: CASSLRQGSPLHF. CDR3 bases: TGTGCCAGCAGCTTAAGACAGGGATCACCCCTCCACTTT.